Each of the 11 T cell receptor beta chains below was sequenced from the same sample in a study of CD8+ T cells in alopecia areata. Treatment in this sample: oral pan-JAK inhibitor, 5-10 mg twice daily. Sequencing relied on a cDNA template that was reverse transcribed from extracted RNA. Some clones are missing from TCRdb's copy, which holds only in-frame ones; the method was immunoSEQ multiplex PCR. This table has 150,000 to 200,000 clones, around three fifths appearing once. The starting material was CD4+ T cells sorted from blood, obtained at week 4, from a patient treated with tofacitinib. The receptors here all came from a human donor with alopecia areata.

This clone has just one count. The J gene is TRBJ2-5, the V gene TRBV5-4; 10 bases are a match to TRBD2. From germline, CDR1 is SGHNT and CDR2 YYREEE (reference sequence). The V gene end was trimmed by 0 bases and the J gene end by 2 bases; junction bases not matched to a gene: 1. This CDR3 region has 15 residues. The CDR3 loop reads CASSLATSGQETQYF. DNA for the CDR3: TGTGCCAGCAGCTTGGCGACTAGCGGGCAAGAGACCCAGTACTTC. Based on the CDR3 plus reference TRBV5-4 and TRBJ2-5, the full variable domain is ETGVTQSPTHLIKTRGQQVTLRCSSQSGHNTVSWYQQALGQGPQFIFQYYREEENGRGNFPPRFSGLQFPNYSSELNVNALELDDSALYLCASSLATSGQETQYFGPGTRLLVL.

The V call is TRBV11-2, the J call TRBJ2-2; D not resolved. The CDR3 consists of 13 residues. CDR1 and CDR2 (germline): SGHAT, FQNNGV. Trimming took off 5 bases at V and 9 bases at J, with 13 bases between the two ends. The CDR3 DNA follows: TGTGCCAGCAGCGATCCGGGTCTCTGGGAGCTGTTTTTT. Its translation: CASSDPGLWELFF.

The chain joins TRBV30 to TRBJ2-2, with D perhaps matching TRBD1 (6 bases). The CDR3 covers 12 residues. The V gene's germline CDR1 is GTSNPN and CDR2 SVGIG (reference sequence). V lost 7 bases and J lost 1, with 7 bases in between. The CDR3 DNA follows: TGTGCCTTGGACAGGAACACCGGGGAGCTGTTTTTT. Encoded protein: CALDRNTGELFF. Complete variable domain (other parts from reference TRBV30 and TRBJ2-2): SQTIHQWPATLVQPVGSPLSLECTVEGTSNPNLYWYRQAAGRGLQLLFYSVGIGQISSEVPQNLSASRPQDRQFILSSKKLLLSDSGFYLCALDRNTGELFFGEGSRLTVL.

On this clone: The same CDR3 is also encoded by other DNA sequences in this sample. CDR3 amino acids: CASSLGPQETQYF. CDR3 sequence (DNA): TGTGCCAGCAGCTTGGGACCCCAGGAGACCCAGTACTTC. V is TRBV7-2 and J is TRBJ2-5; D may match TRBD1 or TRBD2 (5 bases each). Trimming removed 3 bases at V and 5 bases at J, with 10 bases between. This CDR3 contains 13 residues. Per germline, CDR1 SGHTA and CDR2 FQGNSA.

The chain combines TRBV29-1 with TRBJ1-2; 10 bases line up with TRBD1. This CDR3 is 11 amino acids long. Germline-derived CDR1 and CDR2 are SQVTM and ANQGSEA. V lost 4 bases and J lost 8; bases outside the gene matches: 1. CDR3 bases: TGCAGCGTTGGGGACAGGGGCGGCTACACCTTC. Translation gives CSVGDRGGYTF.

This rearrangement joins TRBV30 to TRBJ2-7, with a weak D call TRBD1 (6 bases). Trimming pared 0 bases from V and 4 bases from J, leaving 16 bases between. Per the germline V gene, CDR1 is GTSNPN and CDR2 is SVGIG (reference sequence). The length of the CDR3 is 15 residues. The CDR3 DNA follows: TGTGCCTGGAGTGTACGGTGGGGGACAACTTACGAGCAGTACTTC. Translating it yields CAWSVRWGTTYEQYF.

The chain combines TRBV2 with TRBJ2-3, with D unclear. V lost 6 bases and J 8 bases, leaving 12 bases between the germline ends. CDR1 is SNHLY and CDR2 is FYNNEI in the germline V gene. CDR3 length: 12 amino acids. In DNA form, the CDR3 reads TGTGCCAGCAGGGTTGACTGGACTACGCAGTATTTT. Its translation: CASRVDWTTQYF.

Only a few counts were recorded for this clone. V usage is TRBV30 and J usage is TRBJ1-2; 8 bases are a match to TRBD1. From germline, CDR1 is GTSNPN and CDR2 SVGIG (reference sequence). This CDR3 has 15 amino acids. V was pared by 0 bases and J by 7 bases, with 10 bases of the junction left unmatched. CDR3 loop: CAWSVLSGGAGGYTF. Written as DNA, the CDR3 is TGTGCCTGGAGTGTCCTCTCAGGGGGCGCGGGTGGCTACACCTTC.

The chain is built from TRBV29-1 and TRBJ2-4, with D tentatively TRBD2 (6 bases). This CDR3 comprises 11 residues. V lost 7 bases and J lost 7, with 11 bases in between. CDR1 is SQVTM and CDR2 is ANQGSEA in the germline V gene. The CDR3 nucleotides read TGCAGCGCCCGGGCGGGGAACATTCAGTACTTC. It encodes CSARAGNIQYF.

The chain is built from TRBV15 and TRBJ1-5; no clear D gene. The CDR3 covers 15 residues. CDR1 LNHNV and CDR2 YYDKDF come from the germline V gene (reference sequence). V was clipped by 0 bases and J by 6 bases, with 12 bases between them. The CDR3 reads CATSRDRGDIQPQHF. CDR3 DNA: TGTGCCACCAGCAGAGACAGAGGAGACATTCAGCCCCAGCATTTT.

CDR3 in amino acids: CASSYGGAGTEAFF. CDR3 sequence (DNA): TGTGCCAGCAGTTACGGGGGGGCTGGTACTGAAGCTTTCTTT. The chain carries TRBV6-5 and TRBJ1-1; D is possibly TRBD1 (6 bases). CDR3 length: 14 residues. Germline V gene lookup returns CDR1 MNHEY and CDR2 SVGAGI. V was trimmed by 2 bases and J by 5 bases, leaving 12 bases between them.